One sample yielded the 32 T cell receptor beta chains listed below, sequenced in a study of spatial heterogeneity in lung cancer. Described time point: blood at routine non-recurrence follow-up after resection. One entry per CDR3 protein results from TCRdb running MiXCR on the 5' RACE reads. The sample contains roughly 30,000 distinct CDR3 sequences, about 10% of which appear only once. The sequences come from PBMCs, collected at follow-up. The receptors were sampled from a female donor with early-stage non-small cell lung cancer.

This clonotype has only a few counts. V is TRBV20-1 and J is TRBJ1-1, with D perhaps matching TRBD1 (5 bases). The CDR3 sequence is 16 residues long. V lost 3 bases, J lost 0 bases, and 17 bases lay in between. Germline values: CDR1 DFQATT, CDR2 SNEGSKA (reference sequence). The CDR3 loop reads CSASGGGRGMNTEAFF. The CDR3 DNA sequence: TGCAGTGCTAGTGGAGGAGGCCGGGGGATGAACACTGAAGCTTTCTTT.

In this sample, this clonotype turned up many times. The chain links TRBV11-2 to TRBJ2-3, with D tentatively TRBD2 (6 bases). The V gene's germline CDR1 is SGHAT and CDR2 FQNNGV. Trimming removed 5 bases from V and 6 bases from J, with 15 bases in between. The CDR3 consists of 14 residues. CDR3 DNA sequence: TGTGCCAGCAGCCCTCTTGGGCGGGGTGATACGCAGTATTTT. Translating gives CASSPLGRGDTQYF.

In the case of this clonotype: With a much larger clone just one base away, this may be a read error. The chain couples TRBV7-6 to TRBJ2-7; weak D call: TRBD1 (7 bases). The CDR3 length is 13 residues. Germline CDR1 is SGHVS and CDR2 is FNYEAQ. Trimming took 5 bases from V and 2 from J, leaving 10 bases between them. CDR3 sequence (DNA): TGTGCCAGCAGCCGCGGGACAGCCTACGAGCAGTACTTC. Amino acid sequence: CASSRGTAYEQYF.

This clonotype was observed many times. The rearrangement joins TRBV7-9 to TRBJ2-7; TRBD1 agrees at 10 bases. The CDR3 loop spans 15 amino acids. Trimming cost V 6 bases and J 5 bases; bases outside gene matches: 10. Per germline, CDR1 SEHNR and CDR2 FQNEAQ (reference sequence). The CDR3 sequence: CASSFDRGHTHEQYF. The CDR3 DNA follows: TGTGCCAGCAGTTTCGACAGGGGGCACACGCACGAGCAGTACTTC.

Remarks on this clonotype: A read error may be the cause here, since a much bigger clone is one base away. J is TRBJ1-2 and V is TRBV29-1; tentatively, D is TRBD1 (5 bases). With 6 bases removed from V and 8 bases from J, the gap between germline ends came to 19 bases. This CDR3 has 13 amino acids. Per germline, CDR1 SQVTM and CDR2 ANQGSEA. The CDR3 bases are TGCAGCGTCGCCGGGCCAGGGCTGGACGGCTACACCTTC. Protein product: CSVAGPGLDGYTF.

The table lists this clonotype with many counts. The chain combines TRBV5-1 with TRBJ1-1, with a tentative D call TRBD1 (5 bases). In germline, CDR1 is SGHRS, CDR2 YFSETQ. The V gene lost 4 bases and the J gene lost 2 bases, with 12 bases spanning the gap. This CDR3 region has 14 residues. CDR3 sequence reads: CASSPPTANTEAFF. In DNA, the CDR3 is TGCGCCAGCAGCCCGCCGACAGCTAACACTGAAGCTTTCTTT.

This clonotype was counted many times. The rearrangement joins TRBV3-1 to TRBJ2-3; no clear D gene. The CDR3 extends over 12 amino acids. V was cut by 5 bases and J by 6 bases, with 9 bases left in between. Germline values: CDR1 LGHDT, CDR2 YNNKEL (reference sequence). The CDR3 coding sequence is TGTGCCAGCAGCAAAGGAGCCGATACGCAGTATTTT. This translates into CASSKGADTQYF.

The rearrangement joins TRBV20-1 to TRBJ1-3, with TRBD1 identical over 7 bases. CDR1 DFQATT and CDR2 SNEGSKA come from the germline V gene (reference sequence). This CDR3 spans 14 amino acids. The ends lost 5 bases at V and 7 bases at J; junction bases unmatched: 11. For the CDR3, the DNA is TGCAGTGCTCCTTTCCCGGGACAGCATAACACCATATATTTT. Encoded protein: CSAPFPGQHNTIYF.

At least ten counts were recorded for this clonotype. CDR3: CASTSYYNQPQHF. The CDR3 DNA is TGTGCCAGCACGAGCTATTACAATCAGCCCCAGCATTTT. The V call is TRBV6-1, the J call TRBJ1-5; D not resolved. V lost 7 bases to trimming and J lost 3 bases, with 10 bases between them. Germline CDR1 reads MNHNS; CDR2 reads SASEGT. The CDR3 is made up of 13 amino acids.

This clonotype was observed many times. In nucleotides, the CDR3 is TGTGCCAGCGGGACAGGGGTCACTGAAGCTTTCTTT. The encoded protein is CASGTGVTEAFF. The chain uses TRBV6-1 and TRBJ1-1; TRBD1 agrees at 10 bases. Germline CDR1 MNHNS, CDR2 SASEGT. The CDR3 totals 12 residues. V lost 8 bases to trimming and J lost 4 bases; unmatched junction nucleotides: 1.

To note about this clonotype: A read error may account for a junction end that differs from germline. CDR3 in amino acids: CASSTTGLVHF. CDR3 in DNA: TGTGCCAGCAGCACGACGGGACTAGTTCACTTC. The V gene is TRBV28, the J gene TRBJ2-5; 8 nucleotides line up with TRBD2. This CDR3 region has 11 residues. The V gene's germline CDR1 is MDHEN and CDR2 SYDVKM. Full variable domain (missing parts from reference TRBV28 and TRBJ2-5): DVKVTQSSRYLVKRTGEKVFLECVQDMDHENMFWYRQDPGLGLRLIYFSYDVKMKEKGDIPEGYSVSREKKERFSLILESASTNQTSMYLCASSTTGLVHFGPGTRLLVL.

This chain joins TRBV7-8 and TRBJ2-7; 11 bases align to TRBD1. V shed 1 base and J 6 bases; nucleotides not matched to a gene: 5. The germline V gene encodes CDR1 SGHVS and CDR2 FQNEAQ. This CDR3 is 15 amino acids long. The CDR3 loop is CASSLGRTGGVEQYF. DNA for the CDR3: TGTGCCAGCAGCTTAGGACGGACAGGGGGCGTCGAGCAGTACTTC.

The rearrangement uses TRBV7-9 and TRBJ2-4; TRBD1 matches 7 bases. The CDR3 totals 16 residues. Germline lookup yields CDR1 SEHNR and CDR2 FQNEAQ (reference sequence). After removal of 4 bases from V and 0 bases from J, the junction contained 6 bases not matched to a gene. Here the CDR3 reads CASSSKQGLAKNIQYF. The DNA for the CDR3 is TGTGCCAGCAGCTCAAAACAGGGGTTAGCCAAAAACATTCAGTACTTC.

This rearrangement joins TRBV5-1 to TRBJ1-1, with 7 bases identical to TRBD1. V gave up 4 bases and J gave up 4 bases; unmatched junction bases: 19. The CDR3 runs 18 residues. CDR1 and CDR2 from the germline V gene are SGHRS and YFSETQ. In DNA form, the CDR3 reads TGCGCCAGCAGCATACAGGGGCCGACGGACTTAGGCGGCACTGAAGCTTTCTTT. It is translated as CASSIQGPTDLGGTEAFF.

The count of this clonotype is one. The rearrangement uses TRBV5-1 and TRBJ1-1, with D perhaps matching TRBD1 (6 bases). The V gene's germline CDR1 is SGHRS and CDR2 YFSETQ. CDR3 size: 14 residues. Trimming pared 4 bases from V and 1 base from J, leaving 11 bases between. The CDR3, as DNA: TGCGCCAGCAGCCCCGGGACAACGAACACTGAAGCTTTCTTT. Amino acid sequence: CASSPGTTNTEAFF.

This clonotype was seen a few times. The V and J genes are TRBV11-2 and TRBJ2-2; 9 bases are a match to TRBD2. This CDR3 is 16 amino acids long. After removal of 5 bases from V and 3 bases from J, the junction contained 7 bases not matched to a gene. Looked up from germline, CDR1 is SGHAT and CDR2 is FQNNGV. The CDR3: CASSPESGGYTGELFF. The CDR3 coding sequence is TGTGCCAGCAGCCCAGAAAGCGGGGGGTACACCGGGGAGCTGTTTTTT.

The count of this clonotype is one. The chain is built from TRBV7-2 and TRBJ2-5; TRBD1 agrees at 8 bases. With V trimmed by 6 bases and J by 4 bases, 7 bases remained unmatched. Germline V gene data show CDR1 as SGHTA and CDR2 as FQGNSA. The CDR3 is made up of 14 amino acids. Here the CDR3 reads CASSSPGQGETQYF. The CDR3 bases are TGTGCCAGCAGTTCCCCAGGACAGGGAGAGACCCAGTACTTC.

This clonotype was observed many times. V gene TRBV7-9 combines with J gene TRBJ2-2, with D unclear. This CDR3 has 14 residues. The V end was cut by 0 bases, the J end by 2 bases, with 4 bases between. CDR1 is SEHNR, CDR2 FQNEAQ, per germline (reference sequence). The CDR3 DNA sequence: TGTGCCAGCAGCTTAGCCGAAAACACCGGGGAGCTGTTTTTT. This translates into CASSLAENTGELFF.

This chain links TRBV5-4 with TRBJ2-1, with TRBD1 as a possible D gene (5 bases). This CDR3 comprises 14 residues. V lost 0 bases and J 4 bases, leaving 8 bases between the germline ends. Per the germline V gene, CDR1 is SGHNT and CDR2 is YYREEE (reference sequence). CDR3 residues: CASSLGAGYNEQFF. CDR3 bases: TGTGCCAGCAGCTTGGGTGCAGGGTACAATGAGCAGTTCTTC.

This rearrangement joins TRBV27 to TRBJ2-5; D unresolved. Trimming took 4 bases from V and 1 from J, leaving 10 bases between them. CDR1 MNHEY and CDR2 SMNVEV come from the germline V gene (reference sequence). The CDR3 spans 14 residues. DNA for the CDR3: TGTGCCAGCAGTTCTTTAGCTTCCCAAGAGACCCAGTACTTC. Its protein is CASSSLASQETQYF.

The rearrangement uses TRBV18 and TRBJ1-5; D unresolved. CDR3 size: 13 residues. CDR1 KGHSH and CDR2 LQKENI come from the germline V gene. V shed 3 bases and J shed 7 bases, with 10 bases lying between them. CDR3 amino acids: CASSPKGNQPQHF. In nucleotides, the CDR3 is TGTGCCAGCTCACCTAAGGGAAACCAGCCCCAGCATTTT.

A note on this clonotype: Being one base from a much bigger clone, this may be a read error. The V gene is TRBV7-9, the J gene TRBJ2-2; 8 nucleotides match TRBD1. The V gene's germline CDR1 is SEHNR and CDR2 FQNEAQ (reference sequence). This CDR3 is built from 15 residues. The CDR3 sequence is CVSSPGQGGTGELFF. In nucleotides, the CDR3 is TGTGTCAGCAGCCCCGGACAGGGTGGGACCGGGGAGCTGTTTTTT. Full variable domain (remainder filled in from reference TRBV7-9 and TRBJ2-2): DTGVSQNPRHKITKRGQNVTFRCDPISEHNRLYWYRQTLGQGPEFLTYFQNEAQLEKSRLLSDRFSAERPKGSFSTLEIQRTEQGDSAMYLCVSSPGQGGTGELFFGEGSRLTVL.

This clonotype has a count of ten or more. The rearrangement links TRBV3-1 to TRBJ2-5; maybe TRBD2 (5 bases). Germline loops: CDR1 LGHDT, CDR2 YNNKEL (reference sequence). V was clipped by 1 base and J by 5 bases, with 11 bases between them. This CDR3 contains 14 residues. The CDR3 nucleotides are TGTGCCAGCAGCCAAGCACGGGGATCGGAGACCCAGTACTTC. Protein sequence: CASSQARGSETQYF.

This clonotype appeared many times. J is TRBJ2-1 and V is TRBV18; 10 bases match TRBD2. Germline-derived CDR1 and CDR2 are KGHSH and LQKENI. Trimming took 6 bases from V and 5 from J; bases not matched to a gene: 7. CDR3 length: 15 amino acids. In DNA form, the CDR3 reads TGTGCCAGCTCCCAAACTAGCGGGACCGACAATGAGCAGTTCTTC. It is translated as CASSQTSGTDNEQFF.

This chain links TRBV29-1 with TRBJ2-3; D not certain. Deletions cut 0 bases from V and 0 bases from J, with 10 bases between. CDR1 SQVTM and CDR2 ANQGSEA come from the germline V gene. The CDR3 consists of 15 residues. CDR3 amino acids: CSVEDYVTSTDTQYF. The CDR3 DNA follows: TGCAGCGTTGAAGATTACGTAACTAGCACAGATACGCAGTATTTT.

V gene TRBV7-2 combines with J gene TRBJ2-1, with TRBD2 matching 9 bases. The CDR3 runs 16 residues. CDR1 SGHTA and CDR2 FQGNSA come from the germline V gene. Trimming at V came to 2 bases and at J to 0 bases, leaving 2 bases not matched to a gene. The CDR3 DNA is TGTGCCAGCAGCTTACGACTAGCGGACTCCTACAATGAGCAGTTCTTC. It translates to CASSLRLADSYNEQFF.

This clonotype was observed many times. The V and J genes are TRBV7-2 and TRBJ1-5; D possibly corresponds to TRBD1 (5 bases). There are 16 residues in the CDR3. Germline lookup yields CDR1 SGHTA and CDR2 FQGNSA. V gave up 1 base and J gave up 2 bases, with 12 bases separating them. The CDR3 region has the DNA TGTGCCAGCAGCTTAGTTGGTAGGGGAGGCAATCAGCCCCAGCATTTT. Encoded protein: CASSLVGRGGNQPQHF.

This clonotype occurred many times. The chain's CDR3 is CASSQLSSTVMNTEAFF. CDR3 sequence (DNA): TGCGCCAGCAGCCAACTTTCATCGACAGTCATGAACACTGAAGCTTTCTTT. This chain links TRBV5-1 with TRBJ1-1, with D tentatively TRBD1 (5 bases). CDR1 and CDR2 (germline): SGHRS, YFSETQ. V was shortened by 4 bases and J by 0 bases, with 19 bases between the two germline ends. This CDR3 region has 17 residues.

The chain is built from TRBV28 and TRBJ2-5; no reliable D call. Per germline, CDR1 MDHEN and CDR2 SYDVKM. The CDR3 loop spans 14 amino acids. V gave up 4 bases and J gave up 4 bases, with 13 bases separating them. The CDR3 sequence is CASSWPDRGETQYF. CDR3 nucleotide sequence: TGTGCCAGCAGTTGGCCGGATCGCGGAGAGACCCAGTACTTC.

This rearrangement joins TRBV9 to TRBJ2-2; the D gene is possibly TRBD2 (5 bases). The CDR3 has 15 amino acids. V was pared by 0 bases and J by 3 bases, with 9 bases between. CDR1 and CDR2 from the germline V gene are SGDLS and YYNGEE. As DNA, the CDR3 is TGTGCCAGCAGCGTAGTTTCCGGGGACACCGGGGAGCTGTTTTTT. Its translation: CASSVVSGDTGELFF. Using reference TRBV9 and TRBJ2-2 for the parts outside the CDR3, the full variable domain is DSGVTQTPKHLITATGQRVTLRCSPRSGDLSVYWYQQSLDQGLQFLIQYYNGEERAKGNILERFSAQQFPDLHSELNLSSLELGDSALYFCASSVVSGDTGELFFGEGSRLTVL.

This clonotype was found many times. The chain couples TRBV3-1 to TRBJ2-7; a possible D gene is TRBD1 (6 bases). V lost 2 bases to trimming and J lost 3 bases, with 14 bases between them. Germline V gene lookup returns CDR1 LGHDT and CDR2 YNNKEL (reference sequence). This CDR3 is 15 amino acids long. The DNA for the CDR3 is TGTGCCAGCAGCCAATACCGGGACATGCTCTACGAGCAGTACTTC. Encoded protein: CASSQYRDMLYEQYF.

This clonotype was counted ten times or more. J is TRBJ2-5 and V is TRBV27; no clear D gene. V lost 5 bases, J lost 5 bases, and 18 bases lay in between. Germline CDR1 and CDR2: MNHEY and SMNVEV (reference sequence). The CDR3 runs to 15 residues. This CDR3 reads CASSVDGLRRETQYF. CDR3 sequence (DNA): TGTGCCAGCAGTGTAGACGGGCTCCGTCGTGAGACCCAGTACTTC.